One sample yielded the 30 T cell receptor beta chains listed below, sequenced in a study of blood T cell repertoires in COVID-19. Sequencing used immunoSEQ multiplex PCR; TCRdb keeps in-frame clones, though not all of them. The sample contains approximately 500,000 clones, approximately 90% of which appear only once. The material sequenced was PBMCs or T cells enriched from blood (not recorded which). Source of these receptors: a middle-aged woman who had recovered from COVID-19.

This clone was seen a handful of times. The CDR3 coding sequence is TGTGCCAGCAGCTTAAATGGCATCTACAATGAGCAGTTCTTC. Amino acids: CASSLNGIYNEQFF. The chain combines TRBV7-2 with TRBJ2-1; no firm D call. This CDR3 has 14 residues. Germline-derived CDR1 and CDR2 are SGHTA and FQGNSA. Trimming cost V 2 bases and J 3 bases, with 8 bases left between them.

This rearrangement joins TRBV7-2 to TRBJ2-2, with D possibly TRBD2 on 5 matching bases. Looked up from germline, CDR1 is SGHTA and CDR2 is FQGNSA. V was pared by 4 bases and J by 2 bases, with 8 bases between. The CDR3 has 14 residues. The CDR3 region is CASSWTPNTGELFF. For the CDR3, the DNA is TGTGCCAGCAGCTGGACTCCTAACACCGGGGAGCTGTTTTTT. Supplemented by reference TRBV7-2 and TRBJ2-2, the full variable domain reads GAGVSQSPSNKVTEKGKDVELRCDPISGHTALYWYRQSLGQGLEFLIYFQGNSAPDKSGLPSDRFSAERTGGSVSTLTIQRTQQEDSAVYLCASSWTPNTGELFFGEGSRLTVL.

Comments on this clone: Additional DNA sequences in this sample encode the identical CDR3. The CDR3 DNA is TGTGCCACCAGCAGAGAATACTACGAGCAGTACTTC. Protein sequence: CATSREYYEQYF. The gene calls are TRBV15 and TRBJ2-7; no definite D call. CDR1 and CDR2 from the germline V gene are LNHNV and YYDKDF (reference sequence). The CDR3 extends over 12 amino acids. Deletions cut 0 bases from V and 3 bases from J, with 3 bases between.

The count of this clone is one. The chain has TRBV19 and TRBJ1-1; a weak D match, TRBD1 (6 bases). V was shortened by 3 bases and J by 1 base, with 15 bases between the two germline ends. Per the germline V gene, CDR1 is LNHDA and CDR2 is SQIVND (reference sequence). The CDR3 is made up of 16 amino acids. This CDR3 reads CASSMGRDTPNTEAFF. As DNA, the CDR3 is TGTGCCAGTAGTATGGGCCGGGACACACCGAACACTGAAGCTTTCTTT. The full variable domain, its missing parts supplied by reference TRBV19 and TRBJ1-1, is DGGITQSPKYLFRKEGQNVTLSCEQNLNHDAMYWYRQDPGQGLRLIYYSQIVNDFQKGDIAEGYSVSREKKESFPLTVTSAQKNPTAFYLCASSMGRDTPNTEAFFGQGTRLTVV.

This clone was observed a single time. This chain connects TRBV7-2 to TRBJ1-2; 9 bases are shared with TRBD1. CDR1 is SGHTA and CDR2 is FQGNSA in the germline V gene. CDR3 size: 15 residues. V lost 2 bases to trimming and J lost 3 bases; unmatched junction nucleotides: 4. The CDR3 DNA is TGTGCCAGCAGCTTAACTCGACAGGGGGACTATGGCTACACCTTC. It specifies CASSLTRQGDYGYTF.

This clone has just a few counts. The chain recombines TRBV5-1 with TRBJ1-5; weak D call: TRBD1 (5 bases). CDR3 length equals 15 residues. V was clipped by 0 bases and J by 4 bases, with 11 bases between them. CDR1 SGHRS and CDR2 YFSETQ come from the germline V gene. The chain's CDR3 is CASSLGQTANQPQHF. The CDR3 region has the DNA TGCGCCAGCAGCTTGGGGCAGACAGCGAATCAGCCCCAGCATTTT. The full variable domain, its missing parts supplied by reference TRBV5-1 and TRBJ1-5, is KAGVTQTPRYLIKTRGQQVTLSCSPISGHRSVSWYQQTPGQGLQFLFEYFSETQRNKGNFPGRFSGRQFSNSRSEMNVSTLELGDSALYLCASSLGQTANQPQHFGDGTRLSIL.

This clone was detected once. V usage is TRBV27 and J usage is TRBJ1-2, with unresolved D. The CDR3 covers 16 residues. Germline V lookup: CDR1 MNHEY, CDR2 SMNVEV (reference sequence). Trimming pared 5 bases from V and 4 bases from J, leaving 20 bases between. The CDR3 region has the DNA TGTGCCAGCAGTCACAAATCTGTCCGGGGTTCCTATGGCTACACCTTC. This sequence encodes CASSHKSVRGSYGYTF.

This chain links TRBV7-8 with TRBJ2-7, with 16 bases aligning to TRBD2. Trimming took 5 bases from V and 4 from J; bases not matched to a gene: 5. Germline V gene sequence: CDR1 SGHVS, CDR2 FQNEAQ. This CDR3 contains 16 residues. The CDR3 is CASSRGTSGRAYEQYF. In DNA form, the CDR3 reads TGTGCCAGCAGCCGAGGGACTAGCGGGAGGGCTTACGAGCAGTACTTC.

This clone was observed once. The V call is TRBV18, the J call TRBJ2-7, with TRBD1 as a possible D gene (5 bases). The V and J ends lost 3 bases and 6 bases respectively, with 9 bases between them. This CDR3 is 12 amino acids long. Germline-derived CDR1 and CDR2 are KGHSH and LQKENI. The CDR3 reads CASSPQGSEQYF. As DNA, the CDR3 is TGTGCCAGCTCACCGCAGGGCAGCGAGCAGTACTTC.

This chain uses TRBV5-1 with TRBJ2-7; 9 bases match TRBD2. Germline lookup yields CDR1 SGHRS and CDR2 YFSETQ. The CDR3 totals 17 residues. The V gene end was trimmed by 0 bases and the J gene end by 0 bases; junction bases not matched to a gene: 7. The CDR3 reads CASSLEGSGRTSYEQYF. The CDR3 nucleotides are TGCGCCAGCAGCTTGGAAGGTAGCGGGAGAACCTCCTACGAGCAGTACTTC.

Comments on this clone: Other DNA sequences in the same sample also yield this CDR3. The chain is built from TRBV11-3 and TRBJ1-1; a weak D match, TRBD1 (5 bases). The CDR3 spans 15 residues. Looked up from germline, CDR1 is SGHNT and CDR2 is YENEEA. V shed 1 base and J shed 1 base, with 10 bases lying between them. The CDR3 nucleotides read TGTGCCAGCAGCTTAGGCGGGACGGGGAACACTGAAGCTTTCTTT. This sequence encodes CASSLGGTGNTEAFF.

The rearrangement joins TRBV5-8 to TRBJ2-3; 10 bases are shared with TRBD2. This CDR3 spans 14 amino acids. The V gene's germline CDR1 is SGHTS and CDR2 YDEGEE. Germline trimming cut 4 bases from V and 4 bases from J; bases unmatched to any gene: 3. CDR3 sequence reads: CASSLAGVSDTQYF. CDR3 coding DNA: TGTGCCAGCAGCCTAGCGGGAGTTTCAGATACGCAGTATTTT. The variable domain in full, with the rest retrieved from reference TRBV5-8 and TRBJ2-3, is EAGVTQSPTHLIKTRGQQATLRCSPISGHTSVYWYQQALGLGLQFLLWYDEGEERNRGNFPPRFSGRQFPNYSSELNVNALELEDSALYLCASSLAGVSDTQYFGPGTRLTVL.

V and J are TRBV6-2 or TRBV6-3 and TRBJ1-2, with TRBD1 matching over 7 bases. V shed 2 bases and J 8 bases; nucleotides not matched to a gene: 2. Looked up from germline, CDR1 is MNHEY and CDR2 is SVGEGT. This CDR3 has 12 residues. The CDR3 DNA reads TGTGCCAGCAGTTACGCAGGGGGAGGCTACACCTTC. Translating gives CASSYAGGGYTF.

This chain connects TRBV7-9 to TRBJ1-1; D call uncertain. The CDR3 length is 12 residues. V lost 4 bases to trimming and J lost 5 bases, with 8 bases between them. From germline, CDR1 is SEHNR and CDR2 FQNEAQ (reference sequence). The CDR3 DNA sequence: TGTGCCAGCAGCTCCCGGTGGACTGAAGCTTTCTTT. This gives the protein CASSSRWTEAFF.

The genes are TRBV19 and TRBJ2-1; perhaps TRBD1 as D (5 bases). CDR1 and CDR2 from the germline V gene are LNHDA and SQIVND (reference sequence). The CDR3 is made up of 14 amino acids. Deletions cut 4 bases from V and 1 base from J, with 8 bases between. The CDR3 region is CASSTQGSYNEQFF. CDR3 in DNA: TGTGCCAGTAGTACCCAGGGATCCTACAATGAGCAGTTCTTC.

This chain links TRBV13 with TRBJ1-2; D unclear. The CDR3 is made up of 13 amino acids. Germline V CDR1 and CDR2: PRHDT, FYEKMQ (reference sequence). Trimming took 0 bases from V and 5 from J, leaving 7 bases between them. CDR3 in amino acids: CASSLGARYGYTF. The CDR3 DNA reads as TGTGCCAGCAGCTTAGGGGCCCGATATGGCTACACCTTC.

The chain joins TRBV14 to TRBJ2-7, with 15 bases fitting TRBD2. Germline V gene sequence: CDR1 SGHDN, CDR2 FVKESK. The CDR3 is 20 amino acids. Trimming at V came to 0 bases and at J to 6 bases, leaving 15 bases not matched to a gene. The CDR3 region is CASSQEGRRTSGRDPPEQYF. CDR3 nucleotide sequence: TGTGCCAGCAGCCAAGAAGGTCGGCGGACTAGCGGGAGGGACCCACCCGAGCAGTACTTC.

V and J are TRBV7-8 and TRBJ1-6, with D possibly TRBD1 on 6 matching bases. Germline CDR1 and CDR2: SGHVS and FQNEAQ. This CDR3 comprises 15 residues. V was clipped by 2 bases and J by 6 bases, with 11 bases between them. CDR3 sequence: CASSLSGQPNSPLHF. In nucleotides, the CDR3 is TGTGCCAGCAGCTTAAGTGGACAGCCTAATTCACCCCTCCACTTT. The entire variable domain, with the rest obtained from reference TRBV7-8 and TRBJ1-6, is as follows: GAGVSQSPRYKVAKRGQDVALRCDPISGHVSLFWYQQALGQGPEFLTYFQNEAQLDKSGLPSDRFFAERPEGSVSTLKIQRTQQEDSAVYLCASSLSGQPNSPLHFGNGTRLTVT.

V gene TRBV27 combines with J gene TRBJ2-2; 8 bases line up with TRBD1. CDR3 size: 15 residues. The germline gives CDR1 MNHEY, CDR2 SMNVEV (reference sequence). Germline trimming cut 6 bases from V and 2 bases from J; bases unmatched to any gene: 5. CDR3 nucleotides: TGTGCCAGCAGACGAGACAGGGGTAACACCGGGGAGCTGTTTTTT. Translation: CASRRDRGNTGELFF.

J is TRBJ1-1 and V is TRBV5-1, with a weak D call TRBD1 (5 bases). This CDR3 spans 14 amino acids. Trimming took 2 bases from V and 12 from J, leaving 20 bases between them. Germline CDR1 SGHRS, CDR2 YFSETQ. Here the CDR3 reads CASSFGGISAETFF. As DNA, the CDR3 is TGCGCCAGCAGCTTTGGGGGGATCTCTGCTGAGACTTTCTTT.

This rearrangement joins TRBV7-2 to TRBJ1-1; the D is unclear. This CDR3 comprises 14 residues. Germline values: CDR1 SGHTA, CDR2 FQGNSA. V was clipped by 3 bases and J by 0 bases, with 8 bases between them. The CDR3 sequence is CASSFRELNTEAFF. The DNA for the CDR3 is TGTGCCAGCAGCTTCCGGGAGTTGAACACTGAAGCTTTCTTT.

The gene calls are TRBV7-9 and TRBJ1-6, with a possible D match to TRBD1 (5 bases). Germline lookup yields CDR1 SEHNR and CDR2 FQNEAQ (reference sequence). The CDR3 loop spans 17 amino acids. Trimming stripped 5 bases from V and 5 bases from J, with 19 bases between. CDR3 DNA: TGTGCCAGCAGCCCACACGGGACTCACATTAATAATTCACCCCTCCACTTT. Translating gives CASSPHGTHINNSPLHF.

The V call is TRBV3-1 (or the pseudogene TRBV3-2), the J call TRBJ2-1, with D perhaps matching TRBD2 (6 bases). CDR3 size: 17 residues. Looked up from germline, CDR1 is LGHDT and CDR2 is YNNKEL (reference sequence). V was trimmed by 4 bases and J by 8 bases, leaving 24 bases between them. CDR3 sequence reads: CASSPIRASDINDEQFF. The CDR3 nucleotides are TGTGCCAGCAGCCCCATTAGAGCTAGCGATATTAACGATGAGCAGTTCTTC.

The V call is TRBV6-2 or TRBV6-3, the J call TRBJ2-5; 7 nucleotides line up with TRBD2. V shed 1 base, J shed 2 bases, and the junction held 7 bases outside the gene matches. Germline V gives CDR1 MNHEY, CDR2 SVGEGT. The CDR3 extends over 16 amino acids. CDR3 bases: TGTGCCAGCAGTTACTACCTCTGGGGGGGGCAAGAGACCCAGTACTTC. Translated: CASSYYLWGGQETQYF.

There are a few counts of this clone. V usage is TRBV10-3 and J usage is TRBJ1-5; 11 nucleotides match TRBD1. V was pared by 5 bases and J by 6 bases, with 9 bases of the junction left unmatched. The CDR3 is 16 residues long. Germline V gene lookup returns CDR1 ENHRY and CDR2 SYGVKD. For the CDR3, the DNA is TGTGCCATCAGTTCGGACAGGGGGCTATTAGGTCAGCCCCAGCATTTT. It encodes CAISSDRGLLGQPQHF.

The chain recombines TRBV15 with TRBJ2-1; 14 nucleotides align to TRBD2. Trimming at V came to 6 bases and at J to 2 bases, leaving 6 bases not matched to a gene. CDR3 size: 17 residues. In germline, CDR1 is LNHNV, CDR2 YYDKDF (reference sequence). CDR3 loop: CATRGTSGSVTYNEQFF. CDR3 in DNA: TGTGCCACCAGAGGGACTAGCGGGAGCGTAACCTACAATGAGCAGTTCTTC.

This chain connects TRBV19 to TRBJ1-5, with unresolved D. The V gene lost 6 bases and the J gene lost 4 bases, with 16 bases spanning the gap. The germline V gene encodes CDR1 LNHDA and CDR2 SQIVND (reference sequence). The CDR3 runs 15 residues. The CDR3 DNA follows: TGTGCCAGTAGCCCCACACTAAGCAGTAATCAGCCCCAGCATTTT. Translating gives CASSPTLSSNQPQHF.

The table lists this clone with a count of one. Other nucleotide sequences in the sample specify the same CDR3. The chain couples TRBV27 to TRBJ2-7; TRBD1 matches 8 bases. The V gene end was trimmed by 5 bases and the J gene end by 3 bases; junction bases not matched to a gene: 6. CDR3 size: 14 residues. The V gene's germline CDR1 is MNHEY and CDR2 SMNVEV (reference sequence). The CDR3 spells CASSPGTGDYEQYF. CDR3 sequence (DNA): TGTGCCAGCAGTCCTGGGACAGGCGACTACGAGCAGTACTTC.

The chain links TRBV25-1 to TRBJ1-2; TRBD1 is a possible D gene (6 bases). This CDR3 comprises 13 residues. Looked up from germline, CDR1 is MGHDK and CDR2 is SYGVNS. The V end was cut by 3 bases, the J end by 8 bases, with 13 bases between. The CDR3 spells CASSDYGGRGYTF. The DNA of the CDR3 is TGTGCCAGCAGTGATTACGGGGGGCGCGGCTACACCTTC.

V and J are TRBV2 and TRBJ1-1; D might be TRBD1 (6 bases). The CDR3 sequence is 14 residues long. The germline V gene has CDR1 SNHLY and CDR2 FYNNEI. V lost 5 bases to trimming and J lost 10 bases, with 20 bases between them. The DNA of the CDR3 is TGTGCCAGCAGTAGAAACCTCCAGGGGTCCGGAGCTTTCTTT. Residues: CASSRNLQGSGAFF.